The 30 T cell receptor beta chains below all came from one sample that was sequenced in a study of blood T cells in healthy people across ages. A second PCR, run for roughly 7 to 11 cycles, used a sample-barcoded 5' primer plus a J-beta primer mix. One entry per CDR3 protein results from TCRdb running MiXCR on the 5' RACE reads. Of some 750,000 distinct CDR3 sequences listed, approximately 21% are singletons. What was sequenced was blood. The receptors stem from a man aged 65-85 years in good health.

V gene TRBV20-1 combines with J gene TRBJ1-4; D not certain. Germline CDR1 reads DFQATT; CDR2 reads SNEGSKA (reference sequence). V was trimmed by 6 bases and J by 0 bases, leaving 8 bases between them. This CDR3 contains 13 residues. CDR3 in amino acids: CSAAVATNEKLFF. In DNA, the CDR3 is TGCAGTGCCGCCGTAGCAACTAATGAAAAACTGTTTTTT.

The chain joins TRBV29-1 to TRBJ2-3; tentatively, D is TRBD1 (5 bases). Trimming removed 3 bases from V and 2 bases from J, with 9 bases in between. This CDR3 comprises 13 residues. Germline lookup yields CDR1 SQVTM and CDR2 ANQGSEA. CDR3 coding DNA: TGCAGCGTTGACTACAGGTCCACAGATACGCAGTATTTT. Translated: CSVDYRSTDTQYF.

The V gene is TRBV2, the J gene TRBJ2-6, with no clear D. Germline CDR1 reads SNHLY; CDR2 reads FYNNEI. This CDR3 has 13 amino acids. The germline V and J ends were trimmed by 7 bases and 0 bases, with 4 bases remaining between them. The CDR3 loop is CASKASGANVLTF. For the CDR3, the DNA is TGTGCCAGCAAAGCCTCTGGGGCCAACGTCCTGACTTTC.

This clonotype has a count of ten or more. The V and J genes are TRBV15 and TRBJ2-2; D uncertain. Deletions cut 6 bases from V and 0 bases from J, with 5 bases between. The CDR3 is made up of 13 amino acids. Germline lookup yields CDR1 LNHNV and CDR2 YYDKDF (reference sequence). The CDR3 loop is CATRYSNTGELFF. CDR3 nucleotide sequence: TGTGCCACCAGGTACTCGAACACCGGGGAGCTGTTTTTT.

Many counts were recorded for this clonotype. CDR3 nucleotide sequence: TGTGCCAGCAGTCAAGGGGGGTCCCCAACTAATGAAAAACTGTTTTTT. It specifies CASSQGGSPTNEKLFF. This chain joins TRBV12-3 or TRBV12-4 and TRBJ1-4, with D possibly TRBD1 on 6 matching bases. The CDR3 contains 16 residues. The germline V and J ends were trimmed by 5 bases and 0 bases, with 13 bases remaining between them.

The V gene is TRBV11-1, the J gene TRBJ2-5; 7 bases align to TRBD2. The J call is uncertain, as TRBJ2-1 better fits the DNA end. The CDR3 spans 15 residues. The germline V gene has CDR1 SGHAT and CDR2 FQDESV (reference sequence). Written as DNA, the CDR3 is TGTGCCAGCAGCTTCGTCAAGACTAGCAGGAATGAGCAGTTCTTC. This gives the protein CASSFVKTSRNEQFF.

The chain is built from TRBV2 and TRBJ1-2, with D perhaps TRBD1 (5 bases). V was trimmed by 11 bases and J by 6 bases, leaving 13 bases between them. The CDR3 is 11 amino acids. Per germline, CDR1 SNHLY and CDR2 FYNNEI. The CDR3 reads CAGRDLHGYTF. The CDR3 nucleotides are TGTGCCGGAAGGGACCTCCATGGCTACACCTTC.

The chain uses TRBV6-4 and TRBJ2-1, with TRBD2 identical over 8 bases. Trimming removed 2 bases from V and 2 bases from J; junction bases left unmatched: 5. The CDR3 contains 16 residues. Per the germline V gene, CDR1 is MRHNA and CDR2 is SNTAGT. The CDR3 region is CASSDVGGGTYNEQFF. Here the CDR3 DNA reads TGTGCCAGCAGTGACGTCGGCGGGGGGACCTACAATGAGCAGTTCTTC.

The chain employs TRBV6-1 and TRBJ2-5; 8 positions match TRBD1. The end of the DNA fits TRBJ2-1 better, so the J call may be wrong. In germline, CDR1 is MNHNS, CDR2 SASEGT. This CDR3 region has 16 residues. The CDR3 here is CASSEVIGTGRIEQFF. The CDR3 DNA sequence: TGTGCCAGCAGTGAAGTGATTGGGACAGGAAGAATTGAGCAGTTCTTC.

This clonotype turned up a few times. V gene TRBV12-5 combines with J gene TRBJ1-1, with 9 bases fitting TRBD1. The V gene's germline CDR1 is LGHNT and CDR2 FRNRAP. Trimming at V came to 6 bases and at J to 6 bases, leaving 8 bases not matched to a gene. The CDR3 loop spans 14 amino acids. This chain's CDR3 is CASGFGTGRSEAFF. CDR3 bases: TGTGCTAGTGGCTTCGGGACAGGGAGGTCTGAAGCTTTCTTT.

The chain carries TRBV20-1 and TRBJ2-5; TRBD1 matches at 7 bases. The CDR3 runs to 11 residues. Germline CDR1 reads DFQATT; CDR2 reads SNEGSKA (reference sequence). CDR3 amino acids: CSLTGEGTQYF. Written as DNA, the CDR3 is TGCAGCCTTACAGGGGAAGGGACCCAGTACTTC.

CDR3 bases: TGTGCCAGCAGTTTTAGGTCTACCAATCAGCCCCAGCATTTT. It translates to CASSFRSTNQPQHF. The chain carries TRBV28 and TRBJ1-5; D unresolved. Per germline, CDR1 MDHEN and CDR2 SYDVKM. V lost 3 bases to trimming and J lost 3 bases, with 9 bases between them. There are 14 residues in the CDR3.

This clonotype was counted between two and nine times. The gene calls are TRBV28 and TRBJ1-2; 9 bases are shared with TRBD1. The length of the CDR3 is 15 residues. V trimming: 6 bases; J trimming: 1 base; junction bases outside the gene matches: 6. In germline, CDR1 is MDHEN, CDR2 SYDVKM. The CDR3 sequence: CASRLQGALNYGYTF. In DNA form, the CDR3 reads TGTGCCAGCAGACTACAGGGGGCCCTTAACTATGGCTACACCTTC.

This clonotype has just a few counts. This chain links TRBV6-6 with TRBJ2-1, with 14 bases aligning to TRBD2. The CDR3 is made up of 15 amino acids. Germline values: CDR1 MNHNY, CDR2 SVGAGI (reference sequence). V shed 5 bases and J 7 bases; nucleotides not matched to a gene: 4. CDR3 in DNA: TGTGCCAGCAGTCGACTAGCGGGGGGGCTAAATGAGCAGTTCTTC. This sequence encodes CASSRLAGGLNEQFF.

This clonotype turned up a few times. This chain joins TRBV6-6 and TRBJ2-7; no clear D gene. Germline V gives CDR1 MNHNY, CDR2 SVGAGI (reference sequence). Deletions cut 3 bases from V and 6 bases from J, with 9 bases between. The CDR3 has 12 amino acids. The CDR3 protein is CASSYGRVEQYV. The CDR3 DNA sequence: TGTGCCAGCAGTTATGGTAGGGTCGAGCAGTACGTC.

This clonotype appeared a few times. A read error may be the cause here, since a much bigger clone is one base away. CDR3 in DNA: TGTGTCAGCAGGGACAGACAGAACACTGAAGCTTTCTTT. Translation gives CVSRDRQNTEAFF. The rearrangement joins TRBV6-6 to TRBJ1-1; 7 bases map to TRBD1. There are 13 residues in the CDR3. In germline, CDR1 is MNHNY, CDR2 SVGAGI (reference sequence).

The CDR3 sequence is CASHERGQGYTEAFF. The CDR3 nucleotides read TGTGCCAGCCACGAGCGGGGACAGGGGTACACTGAAGCTTTCTTT. The V gene is TRBV6-4, the J gene TRBJ1-1, with 10 nucleotides matching TRBD1. Germline assignment: CDR1 MRHNA and CDR2 SNTAGT. The CDR3 has 15 residues. The V and J ends lost 8 bases and 3 bases, in that order; junction bases with no gene match: 9.

This clonotype occurred a few times. The chain combines TRBV29-1 with TRBJ2-5; D unclear. TRBJ2-7 matches the DNA end more closely, so the J call is doubtful. Germline assignment: CDR1 SQVTM and CDR2 ANQGSEA. The CDR3 runs to 12 residues. In DNA form, the CDR3 reads TGCAGCGTTGAAGAACCGAGCTACGAGCAGTACTTC. It encodes CSVEEPSYEQYF.

This chain connects TRBV18 to TRBJ2-7; D is possibly TRBD1 (6 bases). Trimming stripped 3 bases from V and 9 bases from J, with 18 bases between. The CDR3 totals 14 residues. CDR1 and CDR2 (germline): KGHSH, LQKENI. This chain's CDR3 is CASSPRTDQTGQYF. The CDR3 DNA is TGTGCCAGCTCACCGCGGACAGATCAAACGGGGCAGTACTTC.

The chain employs TRBV12-3 or TRBV12-4 and TRBJ2-7; the D gene is possibly TRBD1 (6 bases). The CDR3 runs 14 residues. Trimming left V 1 base short and J 5 bases short, with 12 bases between. The CDR3 reads CASSLGTVTDEQYF. CDR3 DNA: TGTGCCAGCAGTTTAGGGACAGTGACGGACGAGCAGTACTTC.

This chain links TRBV19 with TRBJ1-3, with D possibly being TRBD1 (5 bases). V lost 5 bases to trimming and J lost 0 bases, with 11 bases between them. CDR1 and CDR2 from the germline V gene are LNHDA and SQIVND (reference sequence). The CDR3 runs 15 residues. CDR3: CASSRDRFSGNTIYF. The CDR3 coding sequence is TGTGCCAGTAGTCGGGACCGATTCTCTGGAAACACCATATATTTT.

This clonotype was recorded a few times. This sequence joins TRBV16 and TRBJ2-4, with TRBD1 identical over 7 bases. This CDR3 comprises 15 residues. In germline, CDR1 is KGHSY, CDR2 FQNENV. V lost 2 bases to trimming and J lost 6 bases; unmatched junction nucleotides: 7. This CDR3 reads CASSQQGGSGNIQYF. CDR3 bases: TGTGCCAGCAGCCAACAAGGGGGCAGCGGAAACATTCAGTACTTC.

This clonotype was observed a few times. The rearrangement joins TRBV3-1 to TRBJ2-3, with D possibly being TRBD2 (6 bases). The V gene lost 0 bases and the J gene lost 7 bases, with 17 bases spanning the gap. CDR1 LGHDT and CDR2 YNNKEL come from the germline V gene (reference sequence). The CDR3 contains 16 residues. The CDR3 DNA sequence: TGTGCCAGCAGCCAAGAGGCGGGGACGTTTCGGTATACGCAGTATTTT. The encoded protein is CASSQEAGTFRYTQYF.

This sequence joins TRBV7-6 and TRBJ2-1; weak D call: TRBD2 (5 bases). CDR3 length: 18 amino acids. Looked up from germline, CDR1 is SGHVS and CDR2 is FNYEAQ. Trimming removed 1 base from V and 7 bases from J, with 23 bases in between. DNA for the CDR3: TGTGCCAGCAGCTTAGAAGGGCCTGGCGGGTCCCGAGGGAATGAGCAGTTCTTC. Its protein product is CASSLEGPGGSRGNEQFF.

The chain joins TRBV7-2 to TRBJ2-3, with D perhaps matching TRBD1 or TRBD2 (6 bases each). Germline V CDR1 and CDR2: SGHTA, FQGNSA. CDR3 size: 14 residues. With 7 bases removed from V and 2 bases from J, the gap between germline ends came to 13 bases. Here the CDR3 DNA reads TGTGCCAGCAACCGGGGGCGAGTCACAGATACGCAGTATTTT. Translation: CASNRGRVTDTQYF.

This clonotype was seen a handful of times. The rearrangement joins TRBV14 to TRBJ2-3; 14 positions agree with TRBD2. This CDR3 is 16 amino acids long. The germline CDR1 and CDR2 sequences are SGHDN and FVKESK. J gave up 10 bases and V 1 base, and 7 bases lay outside the gene matches. The CDR3 sequence: CASSQGIGTSGRAQYF. CDR3 nucleotide sequence: TGTGCCAGCAGCCAAGGGATCGGGACTAGCGGGAGAGCGCAGTATTTT.

The chain links TRBV28 to TRBJ1-2; 10 nucleotides line up with TRBD1. CDR1 is MDHEN, CDR2 SYDVKM, per germline. V was clipped by 7 bases and J by 6 bases; unmatched bases: 5. The CDR3 extends over 13 amino acids. CDR3 in amino acids: CASIRDRGHGYTF. CDR3 bases: TGTGCCAGCATCCGGGACAGGGGCCATGGCTACACCTTC.

The V and J genes are TRBV10-3 and TRBJ2-2; D is uncertain. Germline loops: CDR1 ENHRY, CDR2 SYGVKD. The CDR3 contains 13 residues. The V gene lost 6 bases and the J gene lost 2 bases, with 7 bases spanning the gap. CDR3 region: CAISNTNTGELFF. The DNA of the CDR3 is TGTGCCATCAGCAATACAAACACCGGGGAGCTGTTTTTT.

This chain uses TRBV7-2 with TRBJ2-3; TRBD2 matches at 12 bases. The germline CDR1 and CDR2 sequences are SGHTA and FQGNSA. Losses at the gene ends were 6 bases for V and 5 bases for J; bases not matched to a gene: 6. The CDR3 spans 15 residues. The CDR3, as DNA: TGTGCCAGCAGGCCTAGCGGGAGGGCCGTAGATACGCAGTATTTT. Amino acid sequence: CASRPSGRAVDTQYF.

In DNA form, the CDR3 reads TGCAGTGCGGGGGGGCGGTCCACCGGGGAGCTGTTTTTT. Its translation: CSAGGRSTGELFF. The chain links TRBV20-1 to TRBJ2-2; the D gene is possibly TRBD2 (7 bases). The CDR3 runs 13 residues. Germline V CDR1 and CDR2: DFQATT, SNEGSKA (reference sequence). The germline V and J ends were trimmed by 6 bases and 4 bases, with 12 bases remaining between them.